This T cell receptor (beta chain) appears in the sequencing data of a study of blood T cell repertoires in COVID-19 (dated by TCRdb to about 2020). Regarding the research as a whole: Collaborator samples came from the United States, Italy and Spain and covered acute and convalescent phases of COVID-19. The prospective study material was composed of cDNA or gDNA derived from T cells, B-cell-depleted T cells, or PBMCs. Deeply sampled blood TCRbeta repertoires from subjects exposed to, actively infected with, or recovered from COVID-19 were included in the dataset. The repertoires were released in a freely available public database intended as a resource for research on the immune response to SARS-CoV-2. The samples were drawn from the first 160 participants of the ongoing ImmuneRACE study and from more than 1,000 subjects provided by 6 global collaborators. A de-identified subject ID, COVID-19 status, age in years and sex were almost always included in the sample metadata. Where HLA class I and class II types were available, the types were taken from metadata supplied by the sample provider, not from assay-based typing.

The collaborating institutions used their own protocols to collect whole blood in K2EDTA tubes. Collaborator samples were shipped for TCRbeta analysis as frozen whole blood, isolated PBMCs, or DNA extracted from either sample type. The immunoSEQ Assay, a bias-controlled multiplex PCR, was used to amplify TCRbeta CDR3 regions from genomic DNA. The study's processing was this. Nucleated cell counts per sample were estimated from amplification of reference gene primers within the assay. To quantify the absolute abundance of each unique TCRbeta CDR3 rearrangement, sequence reads were collapsed and filtered. For each sample, productive Simpson clonality was calculated as the square root of Simpson's diversity index across productive rearrangements. TCRdb provides this immuneACCESS table in a form limited to in-frame rearrangements. Some clones are lacking; in checked studies, under half of them reflect an unresolved V gene, and why the rest are absent is not known. V and J calls plus clone size are reproduced from that table; the DNA served to infer D and trimming. The sample includes 100,000 to 150,000 clones, with approximately 81% observed a single time. About 1.5% of the sample is in the top ten clones.

Study-wide findings and limitations: The amount of clinical and demographic metadata varied by source and participant and was provided uncurated.

Per the germline V gene (reference sequence), SEHNR is the CDR1 and FQNEAQ is the CDR2. There are 16 amino acids in the CDR3, from cysteine to phenylalanine inclusive. Of all the DNA, just the CDR3 is kept, 48 bases in frame from base 1. Trimmed from V: 5 bases; trimmed from J: 3 bases; junction bases lacking a gene match: 9. Comments on this clone: Its antigen target is currently unknown. The record has no base qualities; no much larger clone is one base away.

The rearrangement combines TRBV7-9 with TRBJ2-3, with 9 bases in between that match TRBD2. This sequence was found in a man aged 60 to 75 with acute or convalescent COVID-19. The sequenced material came from peripheral blood. CDR3 region: CASSLASSGRTDTQYF. DNA sequence: TGTGCCAGCAGCCTCGCTTCGAGCGGGAGGACAGATACGCAGTATTTT.